The following is a T cell receptor beta chain sequence with its context. What it binds is not known. This sample stems from a study of naive and memory T cell subsets. Regarding the study as a whole: Naive repertoires, especially CD8, held a few larger clonotypes, possibly memory cells re-expressing CD45RA.

An equimolar mix of two oligonucleotides served as the beta constant-region primer for TRBC1 and TRBC2. Ligated cDNA was amplified by four rounds of PCR with nested alpha and beta constant-region primers and SP2. TCRdb re-called the UMI-ligation and nested PCR reads through MiXCR, storing one row per CDR3 protein. The table has over 110,000 distinct CDR3 sequences, roughly a fifth seen once. The ends were cut back, 0 bases at V and 1 base at J, with 7 bases in the middle. CDR3 length: 14 amino acids. Germline lookup yields CDR1 LGHDT and CDR2 YNNKEL (reference sequence). Cells stained for CD3, CD4, CD8, CD45RA and CD27 were sorted into four subsets.

The J gene is TRBJ2-7, the V gene TRBV3-1; D remains unclear. The sequence came from a human donor in good health. Input material: naive CD8+ T cells from blood. CDR3 bases: TGTGCCAGCAGCCAAGATCGTCAATCCTACGAGCAGTACTTC. Translated: CASSQDRQSYEQYF.